Following are 11 T cell receptor beta chains from one sample sequenced in a study of tumor-infiltrating lymphocytes in primary liver carcinoma. A constant-region primer served to make TCR beta cDNA from approximately 490 ng total RNA. Slightly modified ARM-PCR, run as three nested multiplex PCR rounds, produced the TCR beta libraries. It was with TRBV1-TRBV30 forward primers and a C-beta reverse primer that the first two PCR rounds were run, at approximately 9 cycles each. TCRdb called the multiplex PCR reads again in MiXCR, with one record for every CDR3 protein. Of about 30,000 distinct CDR3 sequences in the sample, around 70% were seen once. The tissue used was unsorted bulk material of about 19-30 mg. RNA and DNA were co-extracted from it with the AllPrep DNA/RNA mini kit. Sequencing used liver tumor tissue from sampling region 3. Subset here: tumor region T3, left-lateral pole. The receptors were sampled from a woman in her thirties with primary liver carcinoma and hepatitis B virus infection.

This clonotype was counted a single time. The junction differs from germline at one of its ends, possibly a read error. The rearrangement joins TRBV4-1 to TRBJ2-7; D is possibly TRBD2 (5 bases). Germline CDR1 reads MGHRA; CDR2 reads YSYEKL. The CDR3 is 13 amino acids. This CDR3 is CPSSPTSSYERYF. In DNA form, the CDR3 reads TGCCCCAGTAGCCCAACTAGTTCCTACGAGCGGTACTTC.

There are a few counts of this clonotype. Mismatch with germline at one junction end may stem from a read error. The chain carries TRBV6-4 and TRBJ2-2; unclear D gene. Germline assignment: CDR1 MRHNA and CDR2 SNTAGT. This CDR3 spans 14 amino acids. CDR3 in amino acids: CASSLMDDTGELFF. CDR3 in DNA: TGTGCCAGCAGTCTAATGGACGACACCGGTGAGCTGTTTTTT.

This clonotype was detected a few times. The chain employs TRBV5-5 and TRBJ1-2; D not resolved. Germline assignment: CDR1 SGHKS and CDR2 YYEKEE (reference sequence). The CDR3 is 16 residues long. Between the trimmed V and J ends, which lost 6 bases and 5 bases, there was a span of 23 bases. The CDR3 DNA reads as TGTGCCAGCACCCCCCAAGCGGCAGAGACGGGATATGGCTACACCTTC. This gives the protein CASTPQAAETGYGYTF.

With regard to this clonotype: One base away lies a much larger clone, so this may be a sequencing read error. The chain combines TRBV6-5 with TRBJ2-7; 8 bases align to TRBD2. The junction had 5 bases not matched to a gene; V was cut back by 0 bases and J by 7 bases. Per the germline V gene, CDR1 is MNHEY and CDR2 is SVGAGI. This CDR3 spans 14 amino acids. The CDR3 here is CASSYSSGNREQYF. The CDR3 DNA is TGTGCCAGCAGTTACTCTAGCGGGAATAGGGAGCAGTACTTC.

Remarks on this clonotype: One end of the junction varies from germline; a read error may be responsible. The chain joins TRBV28 to TRBJ2-2; 8 bases align to TRBD2. The CDR3 runs 13 residues. Germline-derived CDR1 and CDR2 are MDHEN and SYDVKM. CDR3 nucleotide sequence: TGTGCCAGCAGTTTGAGCGGGAGCGGGGAGCTGTCATTC. Translating gives CASSLSGSGELSF.

On this clonotype: A much larger clone sits a single nucleotide away, making a read error possible. This chain links TRBV30 with TRBJ2-2; possible D gene TRBD2, 5 bases. V lost 0 bases and J 9 bases, leaving 14 bases between the germline ends. CDR3 length: 14 residues. The germline gives CDR1 GTSNPN, CDR2 SVGIG (reference sequence). Written as DNA, the CDR3 is TGTGCCTGGAGTGTAGGACTCACCTCCCGGGAGCTGTTTTTT. Protein sequence: CAWSVGLTSRELFF.

Note on this clonotype: An end of the junction differs from the germline gene, which may be a read error. This chain uses TRBV11-3 with TRBJ2-1; 9 bases are a match to TRBD2. Germline assignment: CDR1 SGHNT and CDR2 YENEEA. CDR3 length: 15 residues. CDR3 sequence: CASSRLAGGEYEQCF. The DNA for the CDR3 is TGTGCCAGCAGCCGGCTGGCGGGGGGGGAGTATGAGCAGTGTTTC.

On this clonotype itself: The CDR3 does not end in the conserved phenylalanine or tryptophan, so this is likely a read error. This sequence joins TRBV6-2 or TRBV6-3 and TRBJ1-2; D may be TRBD1 (5 bases). This CDR3 comprises 13 residues. CDR1 and CDR2 (germline): MNHEY, SVGEGT. The V end was cut by 5 bases, the J end by 7 bases, with 14 bases between. CDR3 sequence reads: CASSPQADFGYTL. DNA for the CDR3: TGTGCCAGCAGTCCACAGGCAGACTTTGGCTACACCTTA.

With regard to this clonotype: Sequence at one end of the junction differs from germline and may be a read error. The rearrangement links TRBV12-3 or TRBV12-4 to TRBJ2-5; TRBD1 matches 8 bases. This CDR3 has 14 amino acids. In nucleotides, the CDR3 is TGTGTCAGCAGCCCCGGACAGGGTGAAGAGACCCAGTATTTC. Translated: CVSSPGQGEETQYF.

By its share, this clonotype is medium-sized (0.01 to 0.1%). This chain uses TRBV13 with TRBJ2-1; TRBD2 agrees at 13 bases. Trimming took 5 bases from V and 4 from J; bases not matched to a gene: 5. Germline-derived CDR1 and CDR2 are PRHDT and FYEKMQ (reference sequence). The CDR3 loop spans 16 amino acids. The CDR3 DNA reads as TGTGCCAGCAGCACCGGGACTAGCGGGGCATACAATGAGCAGTTCTTC. It encodes CASSTGTSGAYNEQFF. The full variable domain, rest sourced from reference TRBV13 and TRBJ2-1, is AAGVIQSPRHLIKEKRETATLKCYPIPRHDTVYWYQQGPGQDPQFLISFYEKMQSDKGSIPDRFSAQQFSDYHSELNMSSLELGDSALYFCASSTGTSGAYNEQFFGPGTRLTVL.

Remarks on this clonotype: The junction shows a germline mismatch at one end, possibly a read error. This sequence joins TRBV11-1 and TRBJ2-2; possible D gene TRBD2, 6 bases. This CDR3 contains 16 residues. CDR1 is SGHAT, CDR2 FQDESV, per germline (reference sequence). CDR3: CASSLVGGMNTGKLFF. The CDR3 DNA is TGTGCAAGCAGCTTAGTGGGGGGTATGAACACCGGGAAGCTGTTTTTT. The entire variable domain, with the rest obtained from reference TRBV11-1 and TRBJ2-2, is as follows: EAEVAQSPRYKITEKSQAVAFWCDPISGHATLYWYRQILGQGPELLVQFQDESVVDDSQLPKDRFSAERLKGVDSTLKIQPAELGDSAMYLCASSLVGGMNTGKLFFGEGSRLTVL.